This T cell receptor (beta chain) was retrieved from a study of T cell responses to AZD1222 COVID-19 vaccine. Libraries were prepared by immunoSEQ multiplex PCR; TCRdb keeps only in-frame clonotypes and omits some of them. The sample has about 24,000 clones, approximately 90% seen once. Trimming took 4 bases from V and 3 from J, leaving 16 bases between them. CDR1 SGHNT and CDR2 YYREEE come from the germline V gene (reference sequence). CDR3 length: 15 residues. The source of this sequence is an adult who received the AZD1222 COVID-19 vaccine. Sequenced here: peripheral blood, sampled 28 days after the second AZD1222 dose. The V gene is TRBV5-4, the J gene TRBJ1-2; no reliable D call. The CDR3 DNA reads TGTGCCAGCAGCGCTGGAACCTCCGTAGACTATGGCTACACCTTC. Protein product: CASSAGTSVDYGYTF.